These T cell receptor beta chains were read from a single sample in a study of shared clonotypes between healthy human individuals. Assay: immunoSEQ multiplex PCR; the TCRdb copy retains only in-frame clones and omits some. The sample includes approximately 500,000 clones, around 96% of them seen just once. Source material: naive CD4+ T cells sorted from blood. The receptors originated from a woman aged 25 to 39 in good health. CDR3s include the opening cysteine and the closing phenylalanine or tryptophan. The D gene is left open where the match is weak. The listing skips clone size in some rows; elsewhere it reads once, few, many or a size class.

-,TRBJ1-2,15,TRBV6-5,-,TGTGCCAGCAGTTACTCATACGGGGAGGGCTATGGCTACACCTTC,CASSYSYGEGYGYTF
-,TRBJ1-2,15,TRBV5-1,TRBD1,TGCGCCAGCAGCTTTCCCCTAGCGGGACAGGCTACTGAGTCCTTC,CASSFPLAGQATESF
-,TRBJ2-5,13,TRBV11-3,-,TGTGCCAGCAGTCAAGCGGATCAAGAGACCCAGTACTTC,CASSQADQETQYF
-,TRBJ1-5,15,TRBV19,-,TGTGCCAGTAGTATAGTACAGGGCTCGGGGCAGCCCCAGCATTTT,CASSIVQGSGQPQHF
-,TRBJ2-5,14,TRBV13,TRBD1,TGTGCCAGCAGCTTGTCAGGGGGTTCAGAGACCCAGTACTTC,CASSLSGGSETQYF
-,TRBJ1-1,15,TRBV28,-,TGTGCCAGCAATAGGGATCGTAACCCGAACACTGAAGCTTTCTTT,CASNRDRNPNTEAFF
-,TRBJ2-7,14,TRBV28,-,TGTGCCATCAACAGGGAGGGAGGGTCCTACGAGCAGTACTTC,CAINREGGSYEQYF
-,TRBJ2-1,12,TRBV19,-,TGTGCCAGTAGTATCGCAGGGATTGAGCAGTTCTTC,CASSIAGIEQFF
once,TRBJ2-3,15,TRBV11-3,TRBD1,TGTGCCAGCAGCATCGGACAGGCTGGCACAGATACGCAGTATTTT,CASSIGQAGTDTQYF
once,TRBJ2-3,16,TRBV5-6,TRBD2,TGTGCCAGCAGCTTGCCCCTAGCGGGGGTAGGGGATACGCAGTATTTT,CASSLPLAGVGDTQYF
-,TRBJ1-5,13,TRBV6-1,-,TGTGCCAGCAGAACAGGGACCAGCCAGCCCCAGCATTTT,CASRTGTSQPQHF
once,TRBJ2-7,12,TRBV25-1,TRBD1,TGTGCCAGCAGTCGAGGGGGCGGCGAGCAGTACTTC,CASSRGGGEQYF
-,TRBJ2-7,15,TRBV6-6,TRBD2,TGTGCCAGCAGCCCCGGACTAGCGGGAGCCCACGAGCAGTACTTC,CASSPGLAGAHEQYF
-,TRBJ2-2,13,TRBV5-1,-,TGCGCCAGCAGCGATCCATGGGCCGGGGAGCTGTTTTTT,CASSDPWAGELFF
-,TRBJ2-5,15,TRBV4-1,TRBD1,TGCGCCAGCAGCGGACCGGGACAGGGAGAAGAGACCCAGTACTTC,CASSGPGQGEETQYF
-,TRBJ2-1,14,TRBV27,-,TGTGCCAGCAGTTTATTTGGGGGGAGTGGCGAGCAGTTCTTC,CASSLFGGSGEQFF
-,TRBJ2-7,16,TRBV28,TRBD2,TGTGCCAGCAGTTTAAATCTAGCTAGCGGGAGTCGCGAGCAGTACTTC,CASSLNLASGSREQYF
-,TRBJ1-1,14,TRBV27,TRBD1,TGTGCCAGCAGTTTAGCAGGGGGGATCACTGAAGCTTTCTTT,CASSLAGGITEAFF
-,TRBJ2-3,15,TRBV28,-,TGTGCCAGCAGTTCCCCCCCTGGCGGCACAGATACGCAGTATTTT,CASSSPPGGTDTQYF
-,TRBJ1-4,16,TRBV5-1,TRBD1,TGCGCCAGCCGCCGGGACAGCGGAGGGACTAATGAAAAACTGTTTTTT,CASRRDSGGTNEKLFF
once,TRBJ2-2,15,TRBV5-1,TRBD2,TGCGCCAGCAGCCCCAGCGGGACGAACACCGGGGAGCTGTTTTTT,CASSPSGTNTGELFF
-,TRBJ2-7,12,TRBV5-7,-,TGTGCCAGCAGCCTCAACCCGGTTGCGCAGCACTTC,CASSLNPVAQHF
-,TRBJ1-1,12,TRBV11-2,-,TGTGCCAGCAGCTTATACAACACTGAAGCTTTCTTT,CASSLYNTEAFF
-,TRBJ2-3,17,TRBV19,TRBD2,TGTGCCAGTAGTATAGGGCCTAGCGGCCCCCAGCCAGATACGCAGTATTTT,CASSIGPSGPQPDTQYF
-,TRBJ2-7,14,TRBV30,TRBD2,TGTGCCTGGAGAAAACTAGCGGGAAGATACGAGCAGTACTTC,CAWRKLAGRYEQYF
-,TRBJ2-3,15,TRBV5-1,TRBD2,TGCGCCAGCAGCCCTTATAGCGGGAGCACAGATACGCAGTATTTT,CASSPYSGSTDTQYF
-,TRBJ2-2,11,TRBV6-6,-,TGTGCCAGCACACGAACCGGGGAGCTGTTTTTT,CASTRTGELFF
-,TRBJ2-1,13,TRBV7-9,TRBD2,TGTGCCAGCAGCTTAACAGCGGGAGGCGAGCAGTTCTTC,CASSLTAGGEQFF
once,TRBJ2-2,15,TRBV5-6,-,TGTGCCAGCAGCTTGAGCGGCCAGAACACCGGGGAGCTGTTTTTT,CASSLSGQNTGELFF
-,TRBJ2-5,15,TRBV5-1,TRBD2,TGCGCCAGCAGTTGGACTAGCGGGGCCCAAGAGACCCAGTACTTC,CASSWTSGAQETQYF
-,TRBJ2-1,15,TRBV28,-,TGTGCCAGCACTACGGGGGGACAGACTAACAATGAGCAGTTCTTC,CASTTGGQTNNEQFF
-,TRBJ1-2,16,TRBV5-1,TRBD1,TGCGCCAGCAGTTGGCGTGTAGGGGGCCTGGACTATGGCTACACCTTC,CASSWRVGGLDYGYTF
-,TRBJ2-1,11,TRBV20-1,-,TGCAGTGCGGTTGAATACAATGAGCAGTTCTTC,CSAVEYNEQFF
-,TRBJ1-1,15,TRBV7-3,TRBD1,TGTGCCAGCAGCTTAAGCCCGACAGGGGGCACTGAAGCTTTCTTT,CASSLSPTGGTEAFF
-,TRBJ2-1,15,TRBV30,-,TGTGCCTGGAGTCGGATTACCAACTCCTACAATGAGCAGTTCTTC,CAWSRITNSYNEQFF
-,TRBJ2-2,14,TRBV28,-,TGTGCCACCGTAGGTAGCGGGAACACCGGGGAGCTGTTTTTT,CATVGSGNTGELFF
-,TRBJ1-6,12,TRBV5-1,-,TGCGCCAGCAGCTCACCGACTTCACCCCTCCACTTT,CASSSPTSPLHF
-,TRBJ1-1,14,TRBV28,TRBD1,TGTGCCAGCAACCTCCTACAGGGGGCGGGGGGAGCTTTCTTT,CASNLLQGAGGAFF